This entry lists 30 T cell receptor beta chains sequenced from one sample in a study of blood T cells in healthy people across ages. A J-beta primer mix and a sample-barcoded 5' primer were used in a second PCR of about 7 to 12 cycles. MiXCR, applied by TCRdb to the 5' RACE reads, yields one record per CDR3 protein. Of roughly 2 million distinct CDR3 sequences detected, 49% appear once; the ten largest clones hold approximately 2.1%. The specimen was blood. The origin of the receptors is a woman in her forties in good health.

About this clonotype itself: A junction boundary mismatches the germline segment, possibly from a read error. This chain links TRBV12-3 or TRBV12-4 with TRBJ2-1, with 10 bases lining up with TRBD2. The CDR3 has 14 residues. The CDR3 is CTSSERGGSNEQFF. CDR3 in DNA: TGTACCAGCAGCGAGCGGGGGGGTAGTAATGAGCAGTTCTTC.

This clonotype was seen ten or more times. This chain uses TRBV27 with TRBJ2-1, with D possibly matching TRBD1 (6 bases). CDR3 length: 12 residues. V lost 5 bases, J lost 7 bases, and 9 bases lay in between. Per the germline V gene, CDR1 is MNHEY and CDR2 is SMNVEV (reference sequence). CDR3: CASSTQGNEQFF. CDR3 sequence (DNA): TGTGCCAGCAGTACTCAGGGGAATGAGCAGTTCTTC.

V usage is TRBV9 and J usage is TRBJ2-1, with a tentative D call TRBD1 (6 bases). The CDR3 totals 20 residues. With 2 bases removed from V and 10 bases from J, the gap between germline ends came to 34 bases. The germline CDR1 and CDR2 sequences are SGDLS and YYNGEE. In DNA, the CDR3 is TGTGCCAGCAGCGTGTCAGGGGATGCTATAAGGTCGCGCGTTGTTGGGGAGCAGTTCTTC. The encoded protein is CASSVSGDAIRSRVVGEQFF.

This clonotype occurred once. This sequence joins TRBV9 and TRBJ2-4, with D maybe TRBD1 (6 bases). Near its end, the DNA agrees better with TRBJ2-7, so the J call may be wrong. Germline values: CDR1 SGDLS, CDR2 YYNGEE. The CDR3 has 16 amino acids. The CDR3 region has the DNA TGTGCCAGCAGCGTAAGTCCTCTTGGGGCAGGGGACGAGCAGTACTTC. It encodes CASSVSPLGAGDEQYF.

The chain carries TRBV5-6 and TRBJ2-5, with a tentative D call TRBD2 (6 bases). V shed 4 bases and J shed 2 bases, with 12 bases lying between them. This CDR3 region has 14 residues. The V gene's germline CDR1 is SGHDT and CDR2 YYEEEE. The CDR3 here is CASSQWGLQETQYF. The CDR3, as DNA: TGTGCCAGCAGCCAATGGGGACTTCAAGAGACCCAGTACTTC. Full variable domain (missing parts from reference TRBV5-6 and TRBJ2-5): DAGVTQSPTHLIKTRGQQVTLRCSPKSGHDTVSWYQQALGQGPQFIFQYYEEEERQRGNFPDRFSGHQFPNYSSELNVNALLLGDSALYLCASSQWGLQETQYFGPGTRLLVL.

This clonotype has more than one count but fewer than ten. The V gene is TRBV28, the J gene TRBJ2-5; either TRBD1 or TRBD2 may supply D (5 bases each). The CDR3 has 15 amino acids. The germline gives CDR1 MDHEN, CDR2 SYDVKM. V was shortened by 3 bases and J by 0 bases, with 11 bases between the two germline ends. CDR3 loop: CASSFPRDDQETQYF. CDR3 bases: TGTGCCAGCAGTTTCCCCCGGGACGACCAAGAGACCCAGTACTTC.

This clonotype was counted between two and nine times. The chain employs TRBV27 and TRBJ2-7; no clear D gene. Germline V gives CDR1 MNHEY, CDR2 SMNVEV (reference sequence). V lost 2 bases and J 0 bases, leaving 8 bases between the germline ends. The length of the CDR3 is 14 residues. The CDR3 DNA sequence: TGTGCCAGCAGTTTAAGACCCAGCTCCTACGAGCAGTACTTC. It is translated as CASSLRPSSYEQYF.

The chain employs TRBV11-2 and TRBJ2-7, with a possible D match to TRBD2 (6 bases). The closer fit of TRBJ2-5 to the DNA end suggests the J call may be wrong. The CDR3 consists of 15 residues. Looked up from germline, CDR1 is SGHAT and CDR2 is FQNNGV. CDR3 sequence: CASSFRLGRVETQYF. The CDR3 DNA follows: TGTGCCAGCAGCTTCAGACTAGGACGGGTGGAGACCCAGTACTTC.

The CDR3 DNA sequence: TGCGCCAGCAGTTCAGGGGGCGGACTGGGGGAGCAGTTCTTC. This gives the protein CASSSGGGLGEQFF. This chain connects TRBV4-3 to TRBJ2-1; 8 bases match TRBD1. The germline V gene encodes CDR1 LGHNA and CDR2 YSLEER. The V segment lost 6 bases and the J segment 10 bases; nucleotides outside the gene matches: 11. This CDR3 contains 14 residues.

This clonotype was seen a handful of times. The J gene is TRBJ2-7, the V gene TRBV14; D remains unclear. This CDR3 comprises 13 residues. V lost 0 bases to trimming and J lost 3 bases, with 6 bases between them. Germline values: CDR1 SGHDN, CDR2 FVKESK. The CDR3 region has the DNA TGTGCCAGCAGCCAAGATGTGGACTACGAGCAGTACTTC. It codes for CASSQDVDYEQYF.

The chain has TRBV28 and TRBJ2-7; D might be TRBD2 (5 bases). The CDR3 is 14 residues long. With 0 bases removed from V and 2 bases from J, the gap between germline ends came to 8 bases. The V gene's germline CDR1 is MDHEN and CDR2 SYDVKM. The CDR3 is CASSLWGDTYEQYF. The CDR3 DNA reads TGTGCCAGCAGTTTATGGGGAGATACCTACGAGCAGTACTTC.

This clonotype was detected once. This chain uses TRBV5-6 with TRBJ2-7; D perhaps matches TRBD2 (5 bases). Trimming pared 5 bases from V and 2 bases from J, leaving 14 bases between. Germline assignment: CDR1 SGHDT and CDR2 YYEEEE. The CDR3 has 14 residues. The CDR3, as DNA: TGTGCCAGCAGTCGAAACGCGGGTACCTACGAGCAGTACTTC. Translated: CASSRNAGTYEQYF.

In this sample, this clonotype turned up a few times. This chain joins TRBV20-1 and TRBJ2-7, with 7 bases lining up with TRBD1. CDR1 and CDR2 (germline): DFQATT, SNEGSKA (reference sequence). This CDR3 has 13 residues. After removal of 5 bases from V and 3 bases from J, the junction contained 7 bases not matched to a gene. The CDR3 coding sequence is TGCAGTGCTGTACCGGGACAGATCTACGAGCAGTACTTC. Amino acid sequence: CSAVPGQIYEQYF.

This rearrangement joins TRBV5-1 to TRBJ2-1; 8 nucleotides agree with TRBD2. CDR1 is SGHRS and CDR2 is YFSETQ in the germline V gene. The CDR3 is made up of 16 amino acids. After removal of 4 bases from V and 15 bases from J, the junction contained 21 bases not matched to a gene. The CDR3 DNA reads TGCGCCAGCAGCCCCCAACTTAGCGGGGAGGCAGTTCGGGGGTTCTTC. Translating gives CASSPQLSGEAVRGFF.

This clonotype was observed a few times. The gene calls are TRBV12-3 or TRBV12-4 and TRBJ1-5, with TRBD1 as a possible D gene (6 bases). V was clipped by 3 bases and J by 7 bases, with 13 bases between them. CDR3 length: 14 amino acids. CDR3 nucleotide sequence: TGTGCCAGCAGTTTGGACAGCCTAAGGCAGCCCCAGCATTTT. As protein: CASSLDSLRQPQHF.

This chain connects TRBV2 to TRBJ2-7; D is perhaps TRBD1 (6 bases). The end of the DNA is better explained by TRBJ2-5, so the J call may be wrong. The CDR3 sequence is 13 residues long. Germline assignment: CDR1 SNHLY and CDR2 FYNNEI. The CDR3 here is CASSRTQGKTQYF. The DNA for the CDR3 is TGTGCCAGCAGTCGGACCCAGGGGAAGACCCAGTACTTC.

The V call is TRBV11-2, the J call TRBJ2-1; tentatively, D is TRBD2 (6 bases). The V end lost 5 bases, the J end lost 0 bases, and 11 bases lay between the germline ends. CDR1 is SGHAT and CDR2 is FQNNGV in the germline V gene. The CDR3 runs to 15 residues. The DNA of the CDR3 is TGTGCCAGCAGCCGGGACTTCCGCTCCTACAATGAGCAGTTCTTC. It yields the protein CASSRDFRSYNEQFF.

This chain joins TRBV5-6 and TRBJ2-3, with D possibly matching TRBD2 (5 bases). V lost 3 bases and J 2 bases, leaving 19 bases between the germline ends. The CDR3 sequence is 17 residues long. Per the germline V gene, CDR1 is SGHDT and CDR2 is YYEEEE. The CDR3 DNA reads as TGTGCCAGCAGCTGGGGTAGGACTGGCAGGCCCACAGATACGCAGTATTTT. It yields the protein CASSWGRTGRPTDTQYF.

The rearrangement uses TRBV7-8 and TRBJ1-5; D remains unclear. The CDR3 spans 14 residues. Germline CDR1 and CDR2: SGHVS and FQNEAQ. Trimming cost V 8 bases and J 3 bases, with 14 bases left between them. As DNA, the CDR3 is TGTGCCAGCCGAGGGCGAGGGATCAATCAGCCCCAGCATTTT. It is translated as CASRGRGINQPQHF.

The CDR3 DNA sequence: TGTGCCAGCAGTCACCTCCCTAGCGGGGGATACAATGAGCAGTTCTTC. It encodes CASSHLPSGGYNEQFF. This chain connects TRBV6-6 to TRBJ2-1, with 10 bases aligning to TRBD2. The junction had 8 bases not matched to a gene; V was cut back by 5 bases and J by 4 bases. The CDR3 runs 16 residues. Germline CDR1 MNHNY, CDR2 SVGAGI (reference sequence).

This chain connects TRBV11-2 to TRBJ2-1; D ambiguous. Looked up from germline, CDR1 is SGHAT and CDR2 is FQNNGV. With 5 bases removed from V and 7 bases from J, the gap between germline ends came to 15 bases. The CDR3 sequence is 14 residues long. The CDR3: CASSPGTTLNEQFF. CDR3 DNA: TGTGCCAGCAGCCCCGGAACCACCTTAAATGAGCAGTTCTTC.

The chain combines TRBV18 with TRBJ2-3, with TRBD1 as a possible D gene (5 bases). Germline-derived CDR1 and CDR2 are KGHSH and LQKENI. The CDR3 totals 14 residues. With 1 base removed from V and 6 bases from J, the gap between germline ends came to 11 bases. The CDR3 DNA sequence: TGTGCCAGCTCACCACTAGGGGCCGGGGATACGCAGTATTTT. Protein: CASSPLGAGDTQYF.

This clonotype came up a few times. This rearrangement joins TRBV12-3 or TRBV12-4 to TRBJ2-1, with 12 bases lining up with TRBD1. The CDR3 covers 18 residues. V dropped 5 bases and J dropped 6; count of bases not matched to a gene: 14. The CDR3, as DNA: TGTGCCAGCAGTGCGGGACAGGGGGCCGGGGCCCTGTTCAATGAGCAGTTCTTC. It yields the protein CASSAGQGAGALFNEQFF.

Ten or more counts support this clonotype. At one end, the junction sequence differs from germline, possibly due to a read error. V is TRBV29-1 and J is TRBJ1-2; D is uncertain. CDR3 length: 13 residues. Germline lookup yields CDR1 SQVTM and CDR2 ANQGSEA. The CDR3 sequence is CSAEGVGSYGYTF. The CDR3 nucleotides are TGCAGCGCTGAAGGTGTAGGTTCCTATGGCTACACCTTC.

CDR3 DNA: TGCAGCGTTGAAGGGCAGGGAAATGGCTACACCTTC. Translated: CSVEGQGNGYTF. This chain joins TRBV29-1 and TRBJ1-2, with D maybe TRBD1 (5 bases). The V gene lost 1 base and the J gene lost 6 bases, with 9 bases spanning the gap. CDR3 length equals 12 residues. Looked up from germline, CDR1 is SQVTM and CDR2 is ANQGSEA. Full variable domain (rest looked up from reference TRBV29-1 and TRBJ1-2): SAVISQKPSRDICQRGTSLTIQCQVDSQVTMMFWYRQQPGQSLTLIATANQGSEATYESGFVIDKFPISRPNLTFSTLTVSNMSPEDSSIYLCSVEGQGNGYTFGSGTRLTVV.

The genes are TRBV5-6 and TRBJ2-1; TRBD2 is a possible D gene (5 bases). The CDR3 spans 17 residues. CDR1 and CDR2 from the germline V gene are SGHDT and YYEEEE. Between the trimmed V and J ends, which lost 0 bases and 7 bases, there was a span of 20 bases. The CDR3 DNA reads as TGTGCCAGCAGCTTGGTTGTCCCCGGGATCGAAAGAAATGAGCAGTTCTTC. Its protein product is CASSLVVPGIERNEQFF. The whole variable domain, remainder taken from reference TRBV5-6 and TRBJ2-1, is DAGVTQSPTHLIKTRGQQVTLRCSPKSGHDTVSWYQQALGQGPQFIFQYYEEEERQRGNFPDRFSGHQFPNYSSELNVNALLLGDSALYLCASSLVVPGIERNEQFFGPGTRLTVL.

This clonotype was observed a handful of times. The V gene is TRBV6-1, the J gene TRBJ2-6, with no clear D. CDR1 is MNHNS and CDR2 is SASEGT in the germline V gene. This CDR3 has 18 residues. V gave up 7 bases and J gave up 2 bases, with 21 bases separating them. As DNA, the CDR3 is TGTGCCAGCACTCCTCGTACACCTCTTGGAGCTGGGGCCAACGTCCTGACTTTC. Residues: CASTPRTPLGAGANVLTF.

The chain uses TRBV11-1 and TRBJ2-4; 9 bases are shared with TRBD1. The CDR3 has 17 amino acids. The V segment lost 3 bases and the J segment 1 base; nucleotides outside the gene matches: 7. CDR1 is SGHAT, CDR2 FQDESV, per germline (reference sequence). CDR3 region: CASSLNAGQGAKNIQYF. The CDR3, as DNA: TGTGCCAGCAGCTTGAACGCGGGACAGGGTGCCAAAAACATTCAGTACTTC.

The rearrangement joins TRBV27 to TRBJ2-7; unclear D gene. This CDR3 comprises 14 residues. V was trimmed by 2 bases and J by 4 bases, leaving 12 bases between them. Looked up from germline, CDR1 is MNHEY and CDR2 is SMNVEV (reference sequence). This chain's CDR3 is CASSLRAPMYEQYF. CDR3 in DNA: TGTGCCAGCAGTTTACGGGCACCAATGTACGAGCAGTACTTC.

This clonotype appeared a few times. The chain uses TRBV28 and TRBJ2-1, with 9 nucleotides matching TRBD2. This CDR3 has 15 residues. Trimming cost V 5 bases and J 4 bases; bases outside gene matches: 6. Germline V CDR1 and CDR2: MDHEN, SYDVKM. This CDR3 reads CASSIAGGMYNEQFF. CDR3 coding DNA: TGTGCCAGCAGTATCGCGGGGGGGATGTACAATGAGCAGTTCTTC. Variable domain in full (rest from reference TRBV28 and TRBJ2-1): DVKVTQSSRYLVKRTGEKVFLECVQDMDHENMFWYRQDPGLGLRLIYFSYDVKMKEKGDIPEGYSVSREKKERFSLILESASTNQTSMYLCASSIAGGMYNEQFFGPGTRLTVL.